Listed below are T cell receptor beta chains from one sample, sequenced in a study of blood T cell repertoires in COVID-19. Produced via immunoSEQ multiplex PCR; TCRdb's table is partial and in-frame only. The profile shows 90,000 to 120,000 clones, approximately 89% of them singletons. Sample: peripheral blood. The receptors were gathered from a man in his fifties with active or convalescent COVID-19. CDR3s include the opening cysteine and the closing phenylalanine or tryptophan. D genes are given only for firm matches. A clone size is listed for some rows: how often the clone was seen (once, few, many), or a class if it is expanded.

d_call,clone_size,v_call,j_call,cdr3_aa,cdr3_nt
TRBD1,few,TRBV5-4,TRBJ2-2,CASSHDRGANTGELFF,TGTGCCAGCAGCCACGACAGGGGGGCGAACACCGGGGAGCTGTTTTTT
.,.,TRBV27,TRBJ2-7,CASSPRTLYEQYF,TGTGCCAGCAGTCCCCGGACACTTTACGAGCAGTACTTC
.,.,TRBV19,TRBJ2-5,CASSIGHTLAETQYF,TGTGCCAGTAGTATAGGACACACCTTGGCAGAGACCCAGTACTTC
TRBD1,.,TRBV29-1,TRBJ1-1,CSLSIQGDTEAFF,TGCAGCCTTTCGATACAGGGGGACACTGAAGCTTTCTTT
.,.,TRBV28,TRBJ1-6,CASSRRIGPTEDSPLHF,TGTGCCAGCAGTAGGAGGATAGGACCCACGGAGGATTCACCCCTCCACTTT
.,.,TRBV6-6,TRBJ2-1,CASSFARVEQFF,TGTGCCAGCAGTTTTGCCAGGGTTGAGCAGTTCTTC
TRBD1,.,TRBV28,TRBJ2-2,CASSSDRASGELFF,TGTGCCAGCAGTTCGGACAGGGCGTCCGGGGAGCTGTTTTTT
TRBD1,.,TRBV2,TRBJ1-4,CASSESQGGSEKLFF,TGTGCCAGCAGTGAATCACAGGGGGGAAGTGAAAAACTGTTTTTT
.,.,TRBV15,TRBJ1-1,CATSRQGHTEAFF,TGTGCCACCAGCAGACAGGGGCACACTGAAGCTTTCTTT
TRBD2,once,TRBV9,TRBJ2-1,CASSALGLAGAPSYNEQFF,TGTGCCAGCAGCGCCTTGGGACTAGCGGGAGCACCCTCCTACAATGAGCAGTTCTTC
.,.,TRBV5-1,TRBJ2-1,CASSPQTSSFEQFF,TGCGCCAGCAGCCCACAAACTTCTAGCTTTGAGCAGTTCTTC
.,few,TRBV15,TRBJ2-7,CATSRDKGTYEQYF,TGTGCCACCAGCAGAGATAAGGGGACCTACGAGCAGTACTTC
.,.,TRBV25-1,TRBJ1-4,CASSDFGTNEKLFF,TGTGCCAGCAGTGATTTCGGAACTAATGAAAAACTGTTTTTT
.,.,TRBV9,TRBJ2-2,CASSVSAVGGELFF,TGTGCCAGCAGCGTTAGCGCCGTGGGCGGGGAGCTGTTTTTT
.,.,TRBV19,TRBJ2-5,CASATGDPRETQYF,TGTGCCAGTGCGACAGGTGATCCAAGAGAGACCCAGTACTTC
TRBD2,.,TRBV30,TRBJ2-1,CAWREGLAGVYEQFF,TGTGCCTGGAGGGAGGGACTAGCGGGAGTGTATGAGCAGTTCTTC
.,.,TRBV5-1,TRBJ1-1,CASSLSTFNTEAFF,TGCGCCAGCAGCCTTTCTACCTTTAACACTGAAGCTTTCTTT
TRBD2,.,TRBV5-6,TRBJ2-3,CASSLAAGAPTDTQYF,TGTGCCAGCAGCTTGGCGGCGGGAGCGCCCACAGATACGCAGTATTTT
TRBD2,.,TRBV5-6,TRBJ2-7,CASSWRLADSYEQYF,TGTGCCAGCAGCTGGAGACTAGCGGACTCCTACGAGCAGTACTTC
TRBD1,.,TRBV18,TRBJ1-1,CASSPQGDTEAFF,TGTGCCAGCTCACCTCAGGGGGACACTGAAGCTTTCTTT
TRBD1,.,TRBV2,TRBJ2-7,CASSEAFMTGALFSYEQYF,TGTGCCAGCAGTGAAGCCTTTATGACAGGGGCTCTATTCTCCTACGAGCAGTACTTC
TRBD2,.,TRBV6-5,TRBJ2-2,CASRGAGANTGELFF,TGTGCCAGCAGGGGAGCGGGGGCGAACACCGGGGAGCTGTTTTTT
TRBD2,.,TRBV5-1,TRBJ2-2,CASSSRSGRALSTGELFF,TGCGCCAGCAGTTCTCGGAGCGGGAGGGCCCTCTCGACCGGGGAGCTGTTTTTT
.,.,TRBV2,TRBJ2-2,CALSAPSRGNTGELFF,TGTGCCCTTTCGGCGCCTTCCAGGGGAAACACCGGGGAGCTGTTTTTT
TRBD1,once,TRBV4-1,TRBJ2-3,CASSQPGQGKESDTQYF,TGCGCCAGCAGCCAGCCTGGACAGGGGAAAGAATCAGATACGCAGTATTTT
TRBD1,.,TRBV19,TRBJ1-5,CASTRAGGSNQPQHF,TGTGCCAGCACTCGGGCAGGGGGTTCGAATCAGCCCCAGCATTTT
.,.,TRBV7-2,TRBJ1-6,CASSMTVGANSPLHF,TGTGCCAGCAGCATGACAGTGGGGGCTAATTCACCCCTCCACTTT
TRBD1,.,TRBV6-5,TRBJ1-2,CASRDGTAIYGYTF,TGTGCCAGCAGAGATGGGACAGCGATCTATGGCTACACCTTC
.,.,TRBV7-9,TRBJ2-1,CASSLASFGANEQFF,TGTGCCAGCAGCTTAGCTAGTTTCGGAGCCAATGAGCAGTTCTTC
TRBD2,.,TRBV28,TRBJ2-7,CASRPSLAGEEQYF,TGTGCCAGCAGACCCTCCCTAGCGGGTGAAGAGCAGTACTTC
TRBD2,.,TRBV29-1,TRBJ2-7,CSVVGGRYYEQYF,TGCAGCGTTGTTGGCGGGAGGTACTACGAGCAGTACTTC
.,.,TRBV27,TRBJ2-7,CASRNWSLPYEQYF,TGTGCCAGCAGGAATTGGTCGCTACCCTACGAGCAGTACTTC
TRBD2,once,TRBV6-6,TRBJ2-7,CASSLLAGGYEQYF,TGTGCCAGCAGTTTGCTAGCGGGAGGGTATGAGCAGTACTTC
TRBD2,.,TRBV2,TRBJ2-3,CASSESLAGEGTRDTQYF,TGTGCCAGCAGTGAAAGCCTAGCGGGAGAGGGCACACGAGATACGCAGTATTTT
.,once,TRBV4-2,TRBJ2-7,CASSQGNTQTYEQYF,TGTGCCAGCAGCCAAGGCAACACCCAGACCTACGAGCAGTACTTC
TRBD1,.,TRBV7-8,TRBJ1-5,CASSSGTGSFSNQPQHF,TGTGCCAGCAGCTCCGGGACAGGTTCTTTTAGCAATCAGCCCCAGCATTTT
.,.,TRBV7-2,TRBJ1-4,CASSSQGATNEKLFF,TGTGCCAGCAGCTCACAAGGGGCCACTAATGAAAAACTGTTTTTT
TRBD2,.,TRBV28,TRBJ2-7,CASISSGRVPQYF,TGTGCCAGCATTTCTAGCGGGAGGGTCCCGCAGTACTTC